These 13 T cell receptor beta chains originate from one sample sequenced in a study of monozygotic twins with inflammatory bowel disease (dated 2019 in TCRdb). The library was made by 5' RACE. The reads were generated on an Illumina HiSeq 2500. TCRdb reprocessed the reads and lists each CDR3 protein sequence as a single entry, with no DNA. The sample table on file contains about 160,000 distinct CDR3 sequences. Under 3.5% of the sample belongs to the ten largest clones. Sequencing was carried out using blood. These receptors came from a human donor with ulcerative colitis or Crohn's disease, or a healthy co-twin of an affected twin (not recorded which).

This chain uses TRBV24-1 with TRBJ2-1; TCRdb returns TRBD2, unconfirmable since there is no DNA. In germline, CDR1 is KGHDR, CDR2 SFDVKD. This CDR3 contains 19 residues. CDR3 residues: CATSAMTSLAGHSYNEQFF.

The genes are TRBV19 and TRBJ2-5; the D gene TCRdb calls, TRBD2, cannot be checked with no DNA. The CDR3 runs 15 residues. CDR1 and CDR2 (germline): LNHDA, SQIVND (reference sequence). Here the CDR3 reads CASSIASGSRETQYF. Looking up the rest from reference TRBV19 and TRBJ2-5 gives the full variable domain: DGGITQSPKYLFRKEGQNVTLSCEQNLNHDAMYWYRQDPGQGLRLIYYSQIVNDFQKGDIAEGYSVSREKKESFPLTVTSAQKNPTAFYLCASSIASGSRETQYFGPGTRLLVL.

The V gene is TRBV5-1, the J gene TRBJ2-3; TCRdb names TRBD1, which stays unverified in the absence of DNA. Germline CDR1 is SGHRS and CDR2 is YFSETQ. The CDR3 has 15 amino acids. CDR3 in amino acids: CASSGGQISTDTQYF.

The chain combines TRBV12-3 or TRBV12-4 with TRBJ1-6; TCRdb calls TRBD1, which cannot be checked without DNA. This CDR3 spans 14 amino acids. This chain's CDR3 is CASSLGQKDSPLHF.

The rearrangement uses TRBV20-1 and TRBJ1-6; TCRdb picks TRBD1, but there is no DNA to check that call. The V gene's germline CDR1 is DFQATT and CDR2 SNEGSKA (reference sequence). The CDR3 contains 16 residues. CDR3 sequence: CSAENFRDRYNSPLHF.

This rearrangement joins TRBV24-1 to TRBJ2-1. In germline, CDR1 is KGHDR, CDR2 SFDVKD. This CDR3 region has 13 residues. The CDR3 is CATSEPSSDEQFF.

This sequence joins TRBV5-1 and TRBJ2-2; TCRdb gives TRBD1 as the D gene, but with no DNA this cannot be confirmed. The CDR3 is 16 amino acids. CDR1 and CDR2 from the germline V gene are SGHRS and YFSETQ. This CDR3 reads CASSSRLGGNTGELFF.

The chain employs TRBV4-3 and TRBJ1-2; TCRdb's D call of TRBD1 is untestable without DNA. Germline values: CDR1 LGHNA, CDR2 YSLEER. The CDR3 is 16 residues long. The CDR3 spells CASSQAVAGTEYGYTF.

V is TRBV4-2 and J is TRBJ2-7; TCRdb's D call, TRBD1, is unchecked because there is no DNA. The CDR3 totals 15 residues. Germline CDR1 LGHNA, CDR2 YNFKEQ. This CDR3 is CASSQDSGPNYEQYF.

V usage is TRBV2 and J usage is TRBJ2-6; TCRdb gives TRBD1 as the D gene, but with no DNA this cannot be confirmed. The CDR3 runs to 15 residues. Per the germline V gene, CDR1 is SNHLY and CDR2 is FYNNEI. CDR3 loop: CASSEGGTGANVLTF.

V is TRBV18 and J is TRBJ1-2; TCRdb picks TRBD1, but there is no DNA to check that call. Germline-derived CDR1 and CDR2 are KGHSH and LQKENI. This CDR3 spans 16 amino acids. The CDR3 protein is CASSPASGRGNYGYTF.

This rearrangement joins TRBV20-1 to TRBJ1-5; TCRdb lists TRBD1, though no DNA is available to test this call. The CDR3 covers 14 residues. From germline, CDR1 is DFQATT and CDR2 SNEGSKA (reference sequence). CDR3 in amino acids: CSVSRTGRGQPQHF.

The rearrangement uses TRBV28 and TRBJ2-7; TCRdb names TRBD2, which stays unverified in the absence of DNA. The CDR3 has 15 residues. Germline loops: CDR1 MDHEN, CDR2 SYDVKM. CDR3 residues: CATKGSTSGSYEQYF.